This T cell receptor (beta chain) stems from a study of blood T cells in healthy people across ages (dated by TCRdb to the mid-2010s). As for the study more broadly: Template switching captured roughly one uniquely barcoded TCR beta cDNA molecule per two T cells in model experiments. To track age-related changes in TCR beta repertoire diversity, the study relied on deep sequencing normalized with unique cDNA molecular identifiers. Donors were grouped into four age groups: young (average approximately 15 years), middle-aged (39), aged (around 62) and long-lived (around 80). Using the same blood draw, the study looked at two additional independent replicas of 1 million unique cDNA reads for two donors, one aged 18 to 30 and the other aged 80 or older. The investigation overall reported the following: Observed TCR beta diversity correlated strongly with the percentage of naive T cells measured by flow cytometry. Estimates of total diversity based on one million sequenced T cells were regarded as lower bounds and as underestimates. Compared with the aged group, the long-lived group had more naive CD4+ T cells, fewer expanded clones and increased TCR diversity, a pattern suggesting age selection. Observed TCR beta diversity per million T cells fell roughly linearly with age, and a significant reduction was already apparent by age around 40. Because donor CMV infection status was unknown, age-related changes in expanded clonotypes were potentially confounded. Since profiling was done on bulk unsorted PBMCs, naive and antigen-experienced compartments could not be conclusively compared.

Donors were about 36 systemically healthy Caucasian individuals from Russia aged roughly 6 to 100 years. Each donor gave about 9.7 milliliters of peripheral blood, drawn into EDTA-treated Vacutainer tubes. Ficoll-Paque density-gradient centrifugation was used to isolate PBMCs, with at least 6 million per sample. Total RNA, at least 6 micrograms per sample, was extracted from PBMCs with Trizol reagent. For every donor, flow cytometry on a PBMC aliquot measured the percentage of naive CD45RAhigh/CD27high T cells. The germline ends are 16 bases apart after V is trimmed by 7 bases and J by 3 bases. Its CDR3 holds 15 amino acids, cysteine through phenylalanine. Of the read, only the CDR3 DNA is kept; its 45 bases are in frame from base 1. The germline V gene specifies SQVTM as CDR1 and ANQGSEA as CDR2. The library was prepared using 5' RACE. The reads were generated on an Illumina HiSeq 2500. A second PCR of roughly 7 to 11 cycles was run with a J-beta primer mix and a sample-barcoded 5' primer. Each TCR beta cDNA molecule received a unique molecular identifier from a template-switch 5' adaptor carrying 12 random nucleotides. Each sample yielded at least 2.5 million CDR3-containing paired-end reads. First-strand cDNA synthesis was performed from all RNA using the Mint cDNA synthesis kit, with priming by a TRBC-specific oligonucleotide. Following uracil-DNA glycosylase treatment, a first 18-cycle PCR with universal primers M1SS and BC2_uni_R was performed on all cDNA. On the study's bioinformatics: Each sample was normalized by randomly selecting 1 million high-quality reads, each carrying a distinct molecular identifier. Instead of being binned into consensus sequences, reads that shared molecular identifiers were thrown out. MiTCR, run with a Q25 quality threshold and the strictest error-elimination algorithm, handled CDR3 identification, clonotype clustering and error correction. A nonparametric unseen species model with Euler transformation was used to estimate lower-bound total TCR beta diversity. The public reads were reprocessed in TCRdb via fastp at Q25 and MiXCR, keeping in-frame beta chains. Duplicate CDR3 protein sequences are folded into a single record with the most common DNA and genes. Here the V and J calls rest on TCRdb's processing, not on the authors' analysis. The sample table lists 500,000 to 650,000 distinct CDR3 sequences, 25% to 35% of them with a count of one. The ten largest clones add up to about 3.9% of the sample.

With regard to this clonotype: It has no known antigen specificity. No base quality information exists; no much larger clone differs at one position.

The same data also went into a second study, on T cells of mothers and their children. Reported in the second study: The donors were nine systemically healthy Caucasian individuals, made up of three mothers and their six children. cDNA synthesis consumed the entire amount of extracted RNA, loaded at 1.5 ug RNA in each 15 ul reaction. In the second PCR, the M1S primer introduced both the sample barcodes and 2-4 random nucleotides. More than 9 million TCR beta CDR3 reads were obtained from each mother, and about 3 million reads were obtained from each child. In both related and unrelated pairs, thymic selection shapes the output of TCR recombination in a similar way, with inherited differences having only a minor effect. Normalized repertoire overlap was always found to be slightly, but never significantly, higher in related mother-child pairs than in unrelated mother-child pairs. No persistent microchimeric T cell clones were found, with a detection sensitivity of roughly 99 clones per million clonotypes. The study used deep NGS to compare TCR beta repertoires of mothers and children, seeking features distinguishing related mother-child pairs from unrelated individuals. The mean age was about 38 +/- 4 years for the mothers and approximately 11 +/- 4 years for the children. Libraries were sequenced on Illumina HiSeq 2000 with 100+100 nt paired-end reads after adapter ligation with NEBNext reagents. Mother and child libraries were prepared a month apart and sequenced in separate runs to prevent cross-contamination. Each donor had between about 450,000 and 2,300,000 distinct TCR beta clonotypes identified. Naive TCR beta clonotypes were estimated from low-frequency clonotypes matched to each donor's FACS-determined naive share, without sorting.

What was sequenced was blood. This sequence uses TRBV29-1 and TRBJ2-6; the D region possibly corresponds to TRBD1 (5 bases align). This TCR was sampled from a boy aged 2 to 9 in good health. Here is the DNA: TGCAGCGCCCAGGGCGGCCCCTTTGGGGCCAACGTCCTGACTTTC. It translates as CSAQGGPFGANVLTF. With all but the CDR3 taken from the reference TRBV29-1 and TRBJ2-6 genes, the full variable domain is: SAVISQKPSRDICQRGTSLTIQCQVDSQVTMMFWYRQQPGQSLTLIATANQGSEATYESGFVIDKFPISRPNLTFSTLTVSNMSPEDSSIYLCSAQGGPFGANVLTFGAGSRLTVL.